This T cell receptor (beta chain) came from a study of blood T cells in healthy people across ages. About the study: There was about one barcoded beta molecule captured by template switching per two T cells.

Regarding this clonotype: What it binds is unknown.

V trimming: 0 bases; J trimming: 11 bases; junction bases outside the gene matches: 11. Germline V gives CDR1 SGHTA, CDR2 FQGNSA. This CDR3 comprises 16 residues. Study results and limitations: In these data, TCR beta diversity tracked strongly with naive T cell percentage. Whereas aged donors had fewer naive CD4+ cells, long-lived donors had more of them and higher diversity.

The use of a sample-barcoded 5' primer and a J-beta primer mix characterized a second PCR of 7 to 11 cycles. No fewer than 3 million CDR3-containing paired-end reads came from each sample. A single record per CDR3 protein comes from TCRdb applying MiXCR to the 5' RACE reads. Among about a million distinct CDR3 sequences, roughly two fifths were seen once, and the ten largest hold around 13%. This receptor was identified in a man between 18 and 35 years old in good health. Sequenced material: blood. The chain uses TRBV7-2 and TRBJ2-5; 11 bases fit TRBD2. The CDR3 loop is CASSLALAGAFLEQYF. For the CDR3, the DNA is TGTGCCAGCAGCTTAGCACTAGCGGGGGCCTTCTTGGAGCAGTACTTC.